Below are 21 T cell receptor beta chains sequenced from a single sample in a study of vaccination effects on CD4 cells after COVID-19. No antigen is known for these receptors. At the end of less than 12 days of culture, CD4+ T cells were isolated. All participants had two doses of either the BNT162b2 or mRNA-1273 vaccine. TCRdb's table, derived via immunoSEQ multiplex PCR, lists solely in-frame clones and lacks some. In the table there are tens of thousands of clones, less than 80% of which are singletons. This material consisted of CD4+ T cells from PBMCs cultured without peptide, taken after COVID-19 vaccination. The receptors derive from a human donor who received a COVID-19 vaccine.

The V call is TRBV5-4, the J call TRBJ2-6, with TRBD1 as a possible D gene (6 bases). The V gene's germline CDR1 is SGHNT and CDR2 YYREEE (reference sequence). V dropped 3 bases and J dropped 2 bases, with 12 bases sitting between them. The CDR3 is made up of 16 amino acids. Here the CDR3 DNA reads TGTGCCAGCAGCTCTGGACAGATTACTGGGGCCAACGTCCTGACTTTC. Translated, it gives CASSSGQITGANVLTF.

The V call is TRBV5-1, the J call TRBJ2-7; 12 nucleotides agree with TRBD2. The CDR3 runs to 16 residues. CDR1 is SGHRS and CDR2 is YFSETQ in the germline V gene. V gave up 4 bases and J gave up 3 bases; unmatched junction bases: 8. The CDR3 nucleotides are TGCGCCAGCAGCGAGGAACTAGCGGGAGGAGTCTACGAGCAGTACTTC. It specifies CASSEELAGGVYEQYF. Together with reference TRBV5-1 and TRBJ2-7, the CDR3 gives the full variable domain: KAGVTQTPRYLIKTRGQQVTLSCSPISGHRSVSWYQQTPGQGLQFLFEYFSETQRNKGNFPGRFSGRQFSNSRSEMNVSTLELGDSALYLCASSEELAGGVYEQYFGPGTRLTVT.

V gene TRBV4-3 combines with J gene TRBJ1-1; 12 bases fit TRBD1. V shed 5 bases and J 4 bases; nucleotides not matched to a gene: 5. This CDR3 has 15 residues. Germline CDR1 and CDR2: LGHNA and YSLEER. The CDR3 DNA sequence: TGCGCCAGCAGCACTCGGGACAGGGGGCCCACTGAAGCTTTCTTT. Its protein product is CASSTRDRGPTEAFF.

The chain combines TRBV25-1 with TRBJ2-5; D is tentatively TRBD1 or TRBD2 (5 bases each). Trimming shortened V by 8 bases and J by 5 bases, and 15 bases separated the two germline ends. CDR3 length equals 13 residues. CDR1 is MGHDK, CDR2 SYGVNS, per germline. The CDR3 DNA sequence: TGTGCCAGCCAAGGGACCCAGCGGGAGACCCAGTACTTC. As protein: CASQGTQRETQYF.

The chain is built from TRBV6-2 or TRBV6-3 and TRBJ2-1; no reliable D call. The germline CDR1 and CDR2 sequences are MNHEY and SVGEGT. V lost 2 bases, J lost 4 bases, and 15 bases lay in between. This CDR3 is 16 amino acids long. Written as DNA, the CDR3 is TGTGCCAGCAGTTACGTGGTAGGTCTTTTATACAATGAGCAGTTCTTC. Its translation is CASSYVVGLLYNEQFF.

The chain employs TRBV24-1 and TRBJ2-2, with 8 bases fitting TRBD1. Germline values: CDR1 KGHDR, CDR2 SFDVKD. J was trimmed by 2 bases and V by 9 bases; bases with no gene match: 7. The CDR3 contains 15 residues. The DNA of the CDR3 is TGTGCCACCGGCTCGCAGGGGGCTAACACCGGGGAGCTGTTTTTT. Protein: CATGSQGANTGELFF.

The CDR3 here is CSVKGDRLAGAETQYF. The CDR3 nucleotides are TGCAGCGTTAAAGGGGATAGGCTAGCGGGAGCGGAGACCCAGTACTTC. The chain is built from TRBV29-1 and TRBJ2-5; 10 nucleotides agree with TRBD2. Germline V lookup: CDR1 SQVTM, CDR2 ANQGSEA. The CDR3 consists of 16 residues. V shed 5 bases, J shed 5 bases, and the junction held 14 bases outside the gene matches.

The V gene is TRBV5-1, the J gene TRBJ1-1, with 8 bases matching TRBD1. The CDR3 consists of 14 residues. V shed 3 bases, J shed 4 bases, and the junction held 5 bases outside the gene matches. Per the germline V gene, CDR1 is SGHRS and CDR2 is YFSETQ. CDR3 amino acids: CASSSFTGGTEAFF. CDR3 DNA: TGCGCCAGCAGCTCATTCACAGGGGGCACTGAAGCTTTCTTT. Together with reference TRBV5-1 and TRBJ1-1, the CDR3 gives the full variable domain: KAGVTQTPRYLIKTRGQQVTLSCSPISGHRSVSWYQQTPGQGLQFLFEYFSETQRNKGNFPGRFSGRQFSNSRSEMNVSTLELGDSALYLCASSSFTGGTEAFFGQGTRLTVV.

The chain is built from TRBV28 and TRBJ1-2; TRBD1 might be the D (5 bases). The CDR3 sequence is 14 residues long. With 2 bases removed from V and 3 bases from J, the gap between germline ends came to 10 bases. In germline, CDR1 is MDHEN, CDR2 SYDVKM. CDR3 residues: CASSLGAGHYGYTF. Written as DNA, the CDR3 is TGTGCCAGCAGTTTAGGGGCGGGGCACTATGGCTACACCTTC.

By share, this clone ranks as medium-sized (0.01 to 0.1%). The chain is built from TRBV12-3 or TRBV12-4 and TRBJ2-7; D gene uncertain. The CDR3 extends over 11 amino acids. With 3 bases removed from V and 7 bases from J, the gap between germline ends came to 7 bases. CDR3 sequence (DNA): TGTGCCAGCAGTTTTGGTTGGGAGCAGTACTTC. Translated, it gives CASSFGWEQYF.

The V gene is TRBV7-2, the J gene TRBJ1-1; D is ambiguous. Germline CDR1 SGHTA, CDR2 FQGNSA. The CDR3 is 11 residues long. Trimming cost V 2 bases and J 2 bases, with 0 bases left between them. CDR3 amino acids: CASSLNTEAFF. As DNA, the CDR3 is TGTGCCAGCAGCTTAAACACTGAAGCTTTCTTT. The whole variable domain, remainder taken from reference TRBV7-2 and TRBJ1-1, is GAGVSQSPSNKVTEKGKDVELRCDPISGHTALYWYRQSLGQGLEFLIYFQGNSAPDKSGLPSDRFSAERTGGSVSTLTIQRTQQEDSAVYLCASSLNTEAFFGQGTRLTVV.

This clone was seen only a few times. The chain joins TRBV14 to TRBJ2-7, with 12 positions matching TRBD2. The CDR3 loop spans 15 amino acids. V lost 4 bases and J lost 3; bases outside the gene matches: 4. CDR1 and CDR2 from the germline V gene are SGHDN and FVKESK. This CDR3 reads CASSLLAGGLYEQYF. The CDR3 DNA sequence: TGTGCCAGCAGCCTACTAGCGGGGGGCCTCTACGAGCAGTACTTC.

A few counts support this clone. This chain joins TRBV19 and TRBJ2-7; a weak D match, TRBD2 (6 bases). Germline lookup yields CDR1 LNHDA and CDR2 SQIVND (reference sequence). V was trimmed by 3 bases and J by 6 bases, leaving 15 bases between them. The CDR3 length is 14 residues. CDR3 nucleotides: TGTGCCAGTAGTATCATGGAGGGGTCAGGCGAGCAGTACTTC. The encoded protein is CASSIMEGSGEQYF.

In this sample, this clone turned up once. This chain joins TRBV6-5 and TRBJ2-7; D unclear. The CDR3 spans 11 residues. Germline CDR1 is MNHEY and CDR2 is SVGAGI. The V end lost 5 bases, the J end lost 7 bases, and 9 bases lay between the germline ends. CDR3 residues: CASSRNSEQYF. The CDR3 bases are TGTGCCAGCAGTCGAAACTCTGAGCAGTACTTC.

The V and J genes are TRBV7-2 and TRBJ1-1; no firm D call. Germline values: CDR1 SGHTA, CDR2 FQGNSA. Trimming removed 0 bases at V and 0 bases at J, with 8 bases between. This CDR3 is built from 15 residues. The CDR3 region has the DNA TGTGCCAGCAGCTTAGCCCCCTTCATGAACACTGAAGCTTTCTTT. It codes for CASSLAPFMNTEAFF.

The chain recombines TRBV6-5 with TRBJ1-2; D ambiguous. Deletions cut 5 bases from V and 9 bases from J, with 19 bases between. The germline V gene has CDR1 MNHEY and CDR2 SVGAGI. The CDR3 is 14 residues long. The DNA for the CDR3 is TGTGCCAGCAGTCGACCTGATAGGGAGTTTAGCTACACCTTC. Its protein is CASSRPDREFSYTF.

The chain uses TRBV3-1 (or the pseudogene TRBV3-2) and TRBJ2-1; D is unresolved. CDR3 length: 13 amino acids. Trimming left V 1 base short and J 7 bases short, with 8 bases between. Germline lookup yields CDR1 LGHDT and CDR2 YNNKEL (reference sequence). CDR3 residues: CASSQGVRNEQFF. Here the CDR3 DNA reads TGTGCCAGCAGCCAAGGGGTAAGGAATGAGCAGTTCTTC.

DNA for the CDR3: TGTGCCAGCAGCTTAGGGGACAGGGCGGGAACTGAAGCTTTCTTT. As protein: CASSLGDRAGTEAFF. The chain couples TRBV7-9 to TRBJ1-1; 9 positions match TRBD1. Germline CDR1 reads SEHNR; CDR2 reads FQNEAQ (reference sequence). This CDR3 is built from 15 residues. V was clipped by 1 base and J by 5 bases; unmatched bases: 5.

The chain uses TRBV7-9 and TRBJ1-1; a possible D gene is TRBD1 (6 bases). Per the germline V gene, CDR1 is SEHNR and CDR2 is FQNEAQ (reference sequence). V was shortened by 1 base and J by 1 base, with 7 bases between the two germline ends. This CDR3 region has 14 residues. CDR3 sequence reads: CASSLGTANTEAFF. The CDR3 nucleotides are TGTGCCAGCAGCTTAGGGACAGCGAACACTGAAGCTTTCTTT.

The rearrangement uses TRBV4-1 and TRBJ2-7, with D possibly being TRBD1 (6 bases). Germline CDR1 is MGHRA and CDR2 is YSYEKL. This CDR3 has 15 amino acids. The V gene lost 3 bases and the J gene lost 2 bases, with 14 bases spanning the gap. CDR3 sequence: CASSHPDRSTYEQYF. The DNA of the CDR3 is TGCGCCAGCAGCCACCCCGACAGGTCGACCTACGAGCAGTACTTC.

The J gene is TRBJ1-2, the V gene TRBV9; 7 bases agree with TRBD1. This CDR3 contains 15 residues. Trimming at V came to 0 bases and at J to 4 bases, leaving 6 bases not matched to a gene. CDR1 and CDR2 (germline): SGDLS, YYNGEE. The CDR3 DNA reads TGTGCCAGCAGCGTAGGAGACAGGGTTACCTATGGCTACACCTTC. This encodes CASSVGDRVTYGYTF.